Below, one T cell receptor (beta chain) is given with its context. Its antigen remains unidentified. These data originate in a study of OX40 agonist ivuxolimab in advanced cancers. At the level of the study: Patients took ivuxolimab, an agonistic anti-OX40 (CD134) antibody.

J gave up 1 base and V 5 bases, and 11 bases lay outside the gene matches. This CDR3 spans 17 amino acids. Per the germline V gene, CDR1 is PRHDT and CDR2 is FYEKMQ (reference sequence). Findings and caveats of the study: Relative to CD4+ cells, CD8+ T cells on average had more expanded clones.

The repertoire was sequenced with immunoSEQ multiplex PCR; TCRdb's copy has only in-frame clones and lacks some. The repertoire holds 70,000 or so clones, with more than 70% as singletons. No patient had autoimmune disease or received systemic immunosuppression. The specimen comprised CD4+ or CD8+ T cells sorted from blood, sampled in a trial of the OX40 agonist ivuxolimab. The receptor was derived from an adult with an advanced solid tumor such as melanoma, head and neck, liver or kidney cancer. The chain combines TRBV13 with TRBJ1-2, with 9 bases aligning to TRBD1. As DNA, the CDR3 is TGTGCCAGCAGCCAGCCGGGACAGGGACCTCTTAACTATGGCTACACCTTC. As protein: CASSQPGQGPLNYGYTF.